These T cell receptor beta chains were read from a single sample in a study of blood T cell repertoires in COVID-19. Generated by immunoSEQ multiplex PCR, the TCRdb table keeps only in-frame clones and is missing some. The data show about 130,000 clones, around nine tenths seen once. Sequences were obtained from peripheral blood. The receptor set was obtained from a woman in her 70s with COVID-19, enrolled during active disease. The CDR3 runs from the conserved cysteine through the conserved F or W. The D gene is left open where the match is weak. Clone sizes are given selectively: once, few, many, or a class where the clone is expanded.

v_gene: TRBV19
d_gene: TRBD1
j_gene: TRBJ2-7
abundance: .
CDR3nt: TGTGCCAGTAGTATCCAGGGGGCGCGGGAGCAGTACTTC
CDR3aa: CASSIQGAREQYF

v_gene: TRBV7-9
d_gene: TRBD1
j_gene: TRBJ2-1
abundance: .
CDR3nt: TGTGCCAGCAGCTTAGGGACAGGGCGCCCCAATGAGCAGTTCTTC
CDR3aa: CASSLGTGRPNEQFF

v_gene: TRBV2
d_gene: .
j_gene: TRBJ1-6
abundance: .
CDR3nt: TGTGCCAGCAGTGCGTACGGGAATTCACCCCTCCACTTT
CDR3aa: CASSAYGNSPLHF

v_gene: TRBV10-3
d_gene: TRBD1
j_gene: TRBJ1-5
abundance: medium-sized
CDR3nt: TGTGCCATCGGGACAGGAGATAGCAATCAGCCCCAGCATTTT
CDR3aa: CAIGTGDSNQPQHF

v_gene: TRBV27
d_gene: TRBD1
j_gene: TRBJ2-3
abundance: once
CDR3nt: TGTGCCAGCAGTTCCGACAGGGGGCGCCCAGATACGCAGTATTTT
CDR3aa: CASSSDRGRPDTQYF

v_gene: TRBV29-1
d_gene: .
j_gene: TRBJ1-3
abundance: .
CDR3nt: TGCAGCGTTGGGGAAACAGGCTCTGGAAACACCATATATTTT
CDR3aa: CSVGETGSGNTIYF

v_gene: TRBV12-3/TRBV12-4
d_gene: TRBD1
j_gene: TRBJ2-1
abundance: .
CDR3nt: TGTGCCAGCAGTTTAGAGCGGACAGGCTTGGAGTTCTTC
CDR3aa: CASSLERTGLEFF

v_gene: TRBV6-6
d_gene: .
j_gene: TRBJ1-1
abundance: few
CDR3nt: TGTGCCAGCAGTTACCCAAAGAGCCAGAACACTGAAGCTTTCTTT
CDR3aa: CASSYPKSQNTEAFF

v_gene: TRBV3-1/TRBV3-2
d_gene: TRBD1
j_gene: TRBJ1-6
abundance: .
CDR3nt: TGTGCCAGCAGCCAAGCCCCGACAGGGAGCTCCTATAATTCACCCCTCCACTTT
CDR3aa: CASSQAPTGSSYNSPLHF

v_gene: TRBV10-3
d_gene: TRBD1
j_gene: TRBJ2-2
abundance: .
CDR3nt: TGTGCCATCGGGCCAGGGGGCGCGACCGGGGAGCTGTTTTTT
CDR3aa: CAIGPGGATGELFF

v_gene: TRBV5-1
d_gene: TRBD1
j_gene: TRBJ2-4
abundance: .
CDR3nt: TGCGCCAGCAGCTTGTTGTATATGGGAGACAACAGGGGCAATATTCAGTACTTC
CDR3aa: CASSLLYMGDNRGNIQYF

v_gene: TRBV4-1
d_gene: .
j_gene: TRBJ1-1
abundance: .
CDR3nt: TGCGCCAGCAGCCAAGGACTGCTGAACACTGAAGCTTTCTTT
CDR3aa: CASSQGLLNTEAFF

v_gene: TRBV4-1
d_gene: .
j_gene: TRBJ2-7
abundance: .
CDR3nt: TGCGCCAGCAGCCAATCGTCCATAGGGGTGGACGACGAGCAGTACTTC
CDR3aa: CASSQSSIGVDDEQYF

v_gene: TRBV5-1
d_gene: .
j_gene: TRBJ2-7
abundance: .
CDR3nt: TGCGCCAGCAGCCTCTCCGCGCGGGACGAGCAGTACTTC
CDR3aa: CASSLSARDEQYF

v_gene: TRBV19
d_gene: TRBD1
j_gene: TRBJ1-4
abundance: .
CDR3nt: TGTGCCAGTAGGACAGGGTTTCGGGCAACTAATGAAAAACTGTTTTTT
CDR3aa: CASRTGFRATNEKLFF

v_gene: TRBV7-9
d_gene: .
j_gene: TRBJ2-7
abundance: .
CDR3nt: TGTGCCAGCAGTCTCGAGGGCGGGTACACCTACGAGCAGTACTTC
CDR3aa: CASSLEGGYTYEQYF

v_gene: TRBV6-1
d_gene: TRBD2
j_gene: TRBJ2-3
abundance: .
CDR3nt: TGTGCCAGCAGTGAATGGGAGGGAACAGATACGCAGTATTTT
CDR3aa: CASSEWEGTDTQYF

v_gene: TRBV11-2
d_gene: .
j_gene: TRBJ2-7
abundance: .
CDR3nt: TGTGCCAGCAGCCGGACATTTTACGAGCAGTACTTC
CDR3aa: CASSRTFYEQYF

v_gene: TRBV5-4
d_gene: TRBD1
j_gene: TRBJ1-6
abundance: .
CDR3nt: TGTGCCAGCAGCTGGGGACAGGGGGCCGGAAATTCACCCCTCCACTTT
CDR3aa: CASSWGQGAGNSPLHF

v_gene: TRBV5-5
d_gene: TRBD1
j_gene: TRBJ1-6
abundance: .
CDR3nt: TGTGCCAGCAGCTTAGGGACAGTTGGTTATTCACCCCTCCACTTT
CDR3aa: CASSLGTVGYSPLHF

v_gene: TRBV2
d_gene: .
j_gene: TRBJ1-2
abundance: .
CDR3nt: TGTGCCAGCACCCTCGACAAGTCCTATGGCTACACCTTC
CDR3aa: CASTLDKSYGYTF

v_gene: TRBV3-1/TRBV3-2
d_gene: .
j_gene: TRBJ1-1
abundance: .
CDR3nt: TGTGCCAGCAGCCATGGCCGGCAAGAGGGTTTCTTT
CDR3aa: CASSHGRQEGFF

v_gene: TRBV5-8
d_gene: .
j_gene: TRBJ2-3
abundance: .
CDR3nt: TGTGCCAGCAGCCCCGTGTGGCGGCGACAGCACACAGATACGCAGTATTTT
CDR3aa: CASSPVWRRQHTDTQYF

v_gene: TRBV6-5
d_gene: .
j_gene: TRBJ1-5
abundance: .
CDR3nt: TGTGCCAGCAGCACCATGCTAATTAGCAATCAGCCCCAGCATTTT
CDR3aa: CASSTMLISNQPQHF

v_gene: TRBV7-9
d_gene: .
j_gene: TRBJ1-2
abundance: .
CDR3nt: TGTGCCAGCAGCTTAGCGCAGGGGCTTGGAGGCTACACCTTC
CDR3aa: CASSLAQGLGGYTF

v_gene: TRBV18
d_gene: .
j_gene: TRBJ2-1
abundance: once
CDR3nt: TGTGCCAGCTCACCACAGCAGGGTTACAATGAGCAGTTCTTC
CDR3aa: CASSPQQGYNEQFF

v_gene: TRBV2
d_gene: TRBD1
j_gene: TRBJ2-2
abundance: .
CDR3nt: TGTGCCAGCAGCCTAACAGGGGCCGGGGAGCTGTTTTTT
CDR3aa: CASSLTGAGELFF

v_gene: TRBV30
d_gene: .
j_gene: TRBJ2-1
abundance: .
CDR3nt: TGTGCCTGGGCCCGACCCGTACAGGGTGTCTCCAATGAGCAGTTCTTC
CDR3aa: CAWARPVQGVSNEQFF

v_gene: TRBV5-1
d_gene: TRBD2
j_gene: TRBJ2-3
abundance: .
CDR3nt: TGCGCCAGCAGCTTTAGCGGGGGGCGGGCAGATACGCAGTATTTT
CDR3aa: CASSFSGGRADTQYF

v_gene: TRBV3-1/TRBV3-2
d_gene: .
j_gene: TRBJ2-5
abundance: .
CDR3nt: TGTGCCAGCAGCCGCAGAGTGGGGGGGGCAGGTCGCCAAGAGACCCAGTACTTC
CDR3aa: CASSRRVGGAGRQETQYF

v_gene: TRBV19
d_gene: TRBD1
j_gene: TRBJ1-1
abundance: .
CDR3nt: TGTGCCAGCTCAGAACAGGGGCTGAACACTGAAGCTTTCTTT
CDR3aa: CASSEQGLNTEAFF

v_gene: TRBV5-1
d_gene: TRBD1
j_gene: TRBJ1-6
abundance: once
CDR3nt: TGCGCCAGCATGGAGGGGGCTCCTAATTCACCCCTCCACTTT
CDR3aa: CASMEGAPNSPLHF

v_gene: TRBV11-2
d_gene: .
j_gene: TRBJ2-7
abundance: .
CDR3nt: TGTGCCAGCAGCTCACAATCCTACGAGCAGTACTTC
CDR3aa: CASSSQSYEQYF

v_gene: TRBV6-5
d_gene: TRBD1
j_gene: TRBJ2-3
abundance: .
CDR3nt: TGTGCCAGCAGTTGGGACAGGGAGGCAGATACGCAGTATTTT
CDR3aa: CASSWDREADTQYF